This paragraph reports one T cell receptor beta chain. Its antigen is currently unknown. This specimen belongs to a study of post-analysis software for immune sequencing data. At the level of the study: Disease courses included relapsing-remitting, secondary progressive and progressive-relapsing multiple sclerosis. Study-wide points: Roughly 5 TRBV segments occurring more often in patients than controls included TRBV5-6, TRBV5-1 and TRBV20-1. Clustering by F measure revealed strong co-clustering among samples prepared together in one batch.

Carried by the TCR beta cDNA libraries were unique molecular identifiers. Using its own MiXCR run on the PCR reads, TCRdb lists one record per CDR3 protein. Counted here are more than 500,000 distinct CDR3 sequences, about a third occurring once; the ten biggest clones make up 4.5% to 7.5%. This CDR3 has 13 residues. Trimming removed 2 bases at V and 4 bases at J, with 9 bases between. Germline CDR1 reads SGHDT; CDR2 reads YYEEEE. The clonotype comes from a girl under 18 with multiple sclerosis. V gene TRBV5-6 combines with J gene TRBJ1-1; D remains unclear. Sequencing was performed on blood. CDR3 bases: TGTGCCAGCAGCTTTCCGAGGAGCACTGAAGCTTTCTTT. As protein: CASSFPRSTEAFF.